This TCR beta chain comes out of a study of blood T cell repertoires in COVID-19. Overall study: PBMCs, B-cell-depleted T cells, or T cells provided the cDNA or gDNA that made up the material.

Assay: immunoSEQ multiplex PCR; the TCRdb copy retains only in-frame clones and omits some. The sample has approximately 200,000 clones, 85% to 90% seen once. V was clipped by 0 bases and J by 6 bases, with 12 bases between them. The CDR3 spans 15 residues. Germline V CDR1 and CDR2: SGHKS, YYEKEE (reference sequence). The receptor comes from a woman in her twenties or thirties with active or convalescent COVID-19. The chain carries TRBV5-5 and TRBJ1-4, with D perhaps TRBD1 (6 bases). What was sequenced was peripheral blood. CDR3 sequence (DNA): TGTGCCAGCAGCTTGGACACAGGGATGTATGAAAAACTGTTTTTT. Amino acids: CASSLDTGMYEKLFF.